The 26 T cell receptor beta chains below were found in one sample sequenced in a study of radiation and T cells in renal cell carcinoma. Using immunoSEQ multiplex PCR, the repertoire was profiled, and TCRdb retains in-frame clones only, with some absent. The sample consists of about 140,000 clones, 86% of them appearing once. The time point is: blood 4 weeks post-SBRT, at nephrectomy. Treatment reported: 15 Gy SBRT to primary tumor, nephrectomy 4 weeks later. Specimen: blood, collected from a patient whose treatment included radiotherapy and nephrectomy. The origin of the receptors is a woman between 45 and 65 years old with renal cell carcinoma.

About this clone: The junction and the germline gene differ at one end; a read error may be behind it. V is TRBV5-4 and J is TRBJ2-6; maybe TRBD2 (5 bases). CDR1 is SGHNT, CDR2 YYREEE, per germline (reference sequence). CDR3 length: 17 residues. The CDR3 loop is CASSQELDASGANVLTF. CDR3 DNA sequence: TGCGCCAGCAGCCAAGAACTAGATGCATCTGGGGCCAACGTCCTGACTTTC.

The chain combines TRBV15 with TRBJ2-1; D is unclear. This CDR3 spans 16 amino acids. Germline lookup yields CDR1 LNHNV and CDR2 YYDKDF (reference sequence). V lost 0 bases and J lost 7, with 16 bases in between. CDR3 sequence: CATSRDLLGFGNEQFF. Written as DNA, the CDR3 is TGTGCCACCAGCAGAGATTTACTGGGATTTGGGAATGAGCAGTTCTTC.

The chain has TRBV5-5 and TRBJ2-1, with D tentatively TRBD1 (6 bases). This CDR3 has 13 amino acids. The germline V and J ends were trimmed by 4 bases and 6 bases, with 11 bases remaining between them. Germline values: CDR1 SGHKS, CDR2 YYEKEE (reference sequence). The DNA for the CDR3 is TGTGCCAGCAGCCCCCCAGGGGCCAATGAGCAGTTCTTC. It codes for CASSPPGANEQFF.

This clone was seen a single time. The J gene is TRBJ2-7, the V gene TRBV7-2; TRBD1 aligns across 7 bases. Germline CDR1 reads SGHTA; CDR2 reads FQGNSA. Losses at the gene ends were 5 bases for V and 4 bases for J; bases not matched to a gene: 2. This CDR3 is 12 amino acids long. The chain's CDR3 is CASSQTGYEQYF. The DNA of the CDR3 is TGTGCCAGCAGCCAGACAGGGTACGAGCAGTACTTC.

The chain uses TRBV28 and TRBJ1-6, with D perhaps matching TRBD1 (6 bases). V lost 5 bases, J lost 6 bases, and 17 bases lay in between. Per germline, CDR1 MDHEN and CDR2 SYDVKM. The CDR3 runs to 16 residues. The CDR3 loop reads CASSTPGGGVNSPLHF. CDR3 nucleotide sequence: TGTGCCAGCAGTACGCCGGGCGGGGGCGTTAATTCACCCCTCCACTTT.

The CDR3 nucleotides read TGTGCCAGCAAACTCGGGGCCGAGTGGAATCAGCCCCAGCATTTT. Encoded protein: CASKLGAEWNQPQHF. The chain uses TRBV6-5 and TRBJ1-5; D is perhaps TRBD1 (5 bases). The CDR3 length is 15 residues. Trimming removed 7 bases at V and 4 bases at J, with 17 bases between. Germline-derived CDR1 and CDR2 are MNHEY and SVGAGI.

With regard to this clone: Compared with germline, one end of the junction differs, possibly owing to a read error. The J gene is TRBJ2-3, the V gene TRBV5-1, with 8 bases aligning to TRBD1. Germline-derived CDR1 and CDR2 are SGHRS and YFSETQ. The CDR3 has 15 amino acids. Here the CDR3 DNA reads TGCGCCGGCAGCATCGGGACAGGTGGCACAGATACGCAGTATTTT. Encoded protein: CAGSIGTGGTDTQYF.

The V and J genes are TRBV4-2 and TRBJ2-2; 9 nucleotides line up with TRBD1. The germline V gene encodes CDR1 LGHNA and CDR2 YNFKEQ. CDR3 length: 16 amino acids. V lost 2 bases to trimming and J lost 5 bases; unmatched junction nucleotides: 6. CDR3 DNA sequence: TGTGCCAGCAGCCAAATAACCGGACAGGGGACCGGGGAGCTGTTTTTT. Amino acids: CASSQITGQGTGELFF.

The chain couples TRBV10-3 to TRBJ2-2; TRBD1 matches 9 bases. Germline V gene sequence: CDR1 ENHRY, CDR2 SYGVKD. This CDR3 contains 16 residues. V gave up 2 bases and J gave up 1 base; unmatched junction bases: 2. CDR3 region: CAISEGTGKNTGELFF. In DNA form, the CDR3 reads TGTGCCATCAGTGAGGGGACAGGGAAGAACACCGGGGAGCTGTTTTTT.

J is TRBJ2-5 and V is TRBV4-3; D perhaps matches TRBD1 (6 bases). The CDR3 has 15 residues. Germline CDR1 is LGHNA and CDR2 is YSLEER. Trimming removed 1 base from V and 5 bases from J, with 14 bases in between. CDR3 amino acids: CASSQALGASETQYF. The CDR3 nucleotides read TGCGCCAGCAGCCAAGCATTGGGGGCGTCCGAGACCCAGTACTTC.

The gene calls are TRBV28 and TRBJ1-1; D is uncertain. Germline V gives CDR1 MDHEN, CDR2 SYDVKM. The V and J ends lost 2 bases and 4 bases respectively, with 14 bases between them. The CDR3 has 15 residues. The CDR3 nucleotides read TGTGCCAGCAGTTTAAGTAGCAGAGCGGTCACTGAAGCTTTCTTT. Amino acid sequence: CASSLSSRAVTEAFF.

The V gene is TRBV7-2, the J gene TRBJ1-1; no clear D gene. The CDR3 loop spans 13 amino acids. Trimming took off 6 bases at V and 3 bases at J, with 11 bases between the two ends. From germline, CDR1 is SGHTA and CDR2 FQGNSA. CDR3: CASSGPLHTEAFF. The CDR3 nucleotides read TGTGCCAGCAGTGGTCCCTTGCACACTGAAGCTTTCTTT.

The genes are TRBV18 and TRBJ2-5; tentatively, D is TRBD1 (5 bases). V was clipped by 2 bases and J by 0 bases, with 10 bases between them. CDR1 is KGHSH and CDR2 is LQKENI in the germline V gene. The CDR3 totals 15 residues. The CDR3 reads CASSPIGQYQETQYF. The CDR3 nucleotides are TGTGCCAGCTCACCAATAGGACAATACCAAGAGACCCAGTACTTC. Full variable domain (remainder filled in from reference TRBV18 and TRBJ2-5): NAGVMQNPRHLVRRRGQEARLRCSPMKGHSHVYWYRQLPEEGLKFMVYLQKENIIDESGMPKERFSAEFPKEGPSILRIQQVVRGDSAAYFCASSPIGQYQETQYFGPGTRLLVL.

This chain's CDR3 is CASSYLDRGAEAFF. The CDR3 DNA follows: TGTGCCAGCAGTTACCTTGACAGGGGCGCTGAAGCTTTCTTT. The J gene is TRBJ1-1, the V gene TRBV6-5; 8 positions agree with TRBD1. The CDR3 is 14 amino acids. CDR1 and CDR2 (germline): MNHEY, SVGAGI. Trimming took 2 bases from V and 6 from J; bases not matched to a gene: 5.

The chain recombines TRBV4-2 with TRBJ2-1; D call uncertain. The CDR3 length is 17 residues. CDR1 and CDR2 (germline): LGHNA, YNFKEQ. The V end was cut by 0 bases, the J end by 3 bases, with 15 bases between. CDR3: CASSQDVGRVVYNEQFF. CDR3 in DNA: TGTGCCAGCAGCCAAGACGTCGGTAGAGTGGTCTACAATGAGCAGTTCTTC.

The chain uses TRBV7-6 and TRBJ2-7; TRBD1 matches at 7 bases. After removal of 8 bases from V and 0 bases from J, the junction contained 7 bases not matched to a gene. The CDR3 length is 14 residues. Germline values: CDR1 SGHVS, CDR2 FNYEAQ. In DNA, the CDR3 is TGTGCCAGCGCTCCGGGACAGAGCTCCTACGAGCAGTACTTC. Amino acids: CASAPGQSSYEQYF.

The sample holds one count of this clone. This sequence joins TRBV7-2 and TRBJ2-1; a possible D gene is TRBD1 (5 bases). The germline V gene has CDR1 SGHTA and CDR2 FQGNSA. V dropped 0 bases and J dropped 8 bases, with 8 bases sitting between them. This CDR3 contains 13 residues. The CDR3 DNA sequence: TGTGCCAGCAGCTTAGCTCTCAGGGATGAGCAGTTCTTC. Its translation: CASSLALRDEQFF.

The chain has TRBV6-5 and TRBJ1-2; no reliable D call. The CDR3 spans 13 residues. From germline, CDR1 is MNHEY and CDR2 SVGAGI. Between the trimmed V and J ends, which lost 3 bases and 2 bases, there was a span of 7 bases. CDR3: CASSYSQNYGYTF. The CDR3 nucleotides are TGTGCCAGCAGTTATTCACAGAACTATGGCTACACCTTC.

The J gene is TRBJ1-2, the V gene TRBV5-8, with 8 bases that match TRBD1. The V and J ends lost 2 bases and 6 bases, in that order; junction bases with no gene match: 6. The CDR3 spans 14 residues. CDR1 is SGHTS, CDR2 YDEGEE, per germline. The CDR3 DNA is TGTGCCAGCAGCTTCGCAGGGGGCTTTAATGGCTACACCTTC. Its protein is CASSFAGGFNGYTF.

DNA of the CDR3: TGTGCCAGTAGCGGGGGAATTAGCACAGATACGCAGTATTTT. Amino acid sequence: CASSGGISTDTQYF. The chain combines TRBV7-2 with TRBJ2-3; 9 nucleotides agree with TRBD2. There are 14 residues in the CDR3. From germline, CDR1 is SGHTA and CDR2 FQGNSA. The V gene end was trimmed by 9 bases and the J gene end by 0 bases; junction bases not matched to a gene: 4.

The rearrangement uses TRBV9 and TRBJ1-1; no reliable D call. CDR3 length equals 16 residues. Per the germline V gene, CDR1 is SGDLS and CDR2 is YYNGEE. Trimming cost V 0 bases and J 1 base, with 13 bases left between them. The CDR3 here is CASSVGPTRGNTEAFF. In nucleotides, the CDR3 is TGTGCCAGCAGCGTAGGTCCGACAAGAGGGAACACTGAAGCTTTCTTT.

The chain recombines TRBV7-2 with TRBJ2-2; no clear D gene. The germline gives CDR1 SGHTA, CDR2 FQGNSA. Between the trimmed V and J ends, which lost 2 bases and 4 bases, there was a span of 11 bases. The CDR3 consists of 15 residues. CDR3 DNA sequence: TGTGCCAGCAGCTTATGGGCGGCGAGCACCGGGGAGCTGTTTTTT. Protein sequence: CASSLWAASTGELFF.

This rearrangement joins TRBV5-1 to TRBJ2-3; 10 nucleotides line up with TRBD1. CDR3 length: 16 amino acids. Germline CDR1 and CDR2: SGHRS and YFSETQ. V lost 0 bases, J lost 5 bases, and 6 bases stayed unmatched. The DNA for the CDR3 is TGCGCCAGCAGCTTGGGGACAGGGGGAAGTGAAGATACGCAGTATTTT. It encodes CASSLGTGGSEDTQYF.

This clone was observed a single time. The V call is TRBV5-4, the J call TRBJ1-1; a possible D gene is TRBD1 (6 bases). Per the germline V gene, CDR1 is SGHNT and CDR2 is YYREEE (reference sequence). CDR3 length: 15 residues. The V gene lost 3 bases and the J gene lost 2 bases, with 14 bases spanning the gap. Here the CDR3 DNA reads TGTGCCAGCAGCTGGTTACCGGACAGTAACACTGAAGCTTTCTTT. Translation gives CASSWLPDSNTEAFF.

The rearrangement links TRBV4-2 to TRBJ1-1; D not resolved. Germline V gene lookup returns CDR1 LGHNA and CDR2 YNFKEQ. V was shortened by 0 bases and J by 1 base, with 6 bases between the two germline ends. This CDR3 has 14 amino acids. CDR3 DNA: TGTGCCAGCAGCCAAGAAACGGCGAACACTGAAGCTTTCTTT. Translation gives CASSQETANTEAFF.

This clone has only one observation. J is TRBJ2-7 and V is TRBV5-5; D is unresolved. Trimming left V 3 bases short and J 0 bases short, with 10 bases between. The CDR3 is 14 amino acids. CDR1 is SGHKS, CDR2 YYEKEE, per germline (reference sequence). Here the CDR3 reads CASSWAGRSYEQYF. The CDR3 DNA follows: TGTGCCAGCAGCTGGGCAGGCCGCTCCTACGAGCAGTACTTC.